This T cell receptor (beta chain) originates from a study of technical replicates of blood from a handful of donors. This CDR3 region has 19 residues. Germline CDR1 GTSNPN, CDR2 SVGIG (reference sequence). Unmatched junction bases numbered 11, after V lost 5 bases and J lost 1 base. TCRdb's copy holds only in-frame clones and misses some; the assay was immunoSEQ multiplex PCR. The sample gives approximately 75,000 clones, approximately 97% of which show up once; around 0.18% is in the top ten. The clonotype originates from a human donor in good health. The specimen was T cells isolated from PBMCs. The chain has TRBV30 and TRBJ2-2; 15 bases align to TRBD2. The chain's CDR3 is CAWWGGLAGGNENTGELFF. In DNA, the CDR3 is TGTGCCTGGTGGGGGGGACTAGCGGGAGGTAACGAGAACACCGGGGAGCTGTTTTTT.